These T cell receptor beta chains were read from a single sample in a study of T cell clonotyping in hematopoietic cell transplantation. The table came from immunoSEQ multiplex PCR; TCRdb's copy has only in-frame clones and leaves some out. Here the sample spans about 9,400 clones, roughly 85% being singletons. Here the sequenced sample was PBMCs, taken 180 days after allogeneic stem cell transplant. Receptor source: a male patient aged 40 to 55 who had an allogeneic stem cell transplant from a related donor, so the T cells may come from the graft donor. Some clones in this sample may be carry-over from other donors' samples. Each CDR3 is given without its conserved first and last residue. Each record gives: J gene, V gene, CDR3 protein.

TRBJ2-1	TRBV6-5	ASNPVGLTWDEQF
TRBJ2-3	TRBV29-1	SVEQEAGSTYTDTQY
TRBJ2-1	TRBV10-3	AISGVPSGGDNEQF
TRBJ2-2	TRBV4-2	ASSQDVGTGELF
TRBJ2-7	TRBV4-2	ASSQEAPPNPSYEQY
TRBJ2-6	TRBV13	ASSNSRTSGANVLT
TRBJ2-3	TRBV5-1	ASSLAYFGGGEDTQY
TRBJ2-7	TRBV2	ASSDTPDRGVYEQY
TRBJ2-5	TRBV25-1	ASSESPQETQY
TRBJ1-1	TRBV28	ASSAGQVTAEAF
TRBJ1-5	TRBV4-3	ASSQDIGQPQH
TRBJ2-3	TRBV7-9	ASTFINADTQY
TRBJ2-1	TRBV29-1	SVDGTYYNEQF
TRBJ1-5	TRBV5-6	ASSLMSGSKSNQPQH
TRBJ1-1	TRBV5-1	ASSLVPETQAF
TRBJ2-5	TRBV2	ASTRASGGIFETQY
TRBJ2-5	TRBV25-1	ASSDFQETQY
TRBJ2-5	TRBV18	ASGEYQETQY
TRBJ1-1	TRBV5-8	ASSFYRVSTEAF
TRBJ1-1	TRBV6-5	ASRNRGMNTEAF
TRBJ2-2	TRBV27	ASSYTGTLPGELF
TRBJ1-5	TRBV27	ASSLTGYFNQPQH
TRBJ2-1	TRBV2	ASDGGMYNEQF
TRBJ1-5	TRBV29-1	SAGHINQPQH
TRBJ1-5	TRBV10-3	AISEGLGQPQH